This T cell receptor beta chain was captured in a study of blood T cells in healthy people across ages. General study points: Since the PBMCs were unsorted, naive and antigen-experienced cells could not be conclusively compared.

Worth noting for this clonotype: The target antigen is unknown.

Next came a second PCR, run for about 7 to 11 cycles, which used a sample-barcoded 5' primer along with a J-beta primer mix. All cDNA molecules were each tagged by a template-switch adaptor with 12 random nucleotides. MiXCR, applied by TCRdb to the 5' RACE reads, yields one record per CDR3 protein. The table includes around 780,000 distinct CDR3 sequences, roughly three fifths detected once. Every sample had a minimum of 6.5 million PBMCs isolated. Per sample, extraction of total RNA gave at least 6 micrograms in every case. The CDR3 length is 17 residues. Germline V CDR1 and CDR2: SGHTA, FQGNSA. V was clipped by 4 bases and J by 3 bases; unmatched bases: 9.

Sequences were obtained from blood. The origin of this receptor is a man in his forties in good health. The chain uses TRBV7-2 and TRBJ2-1, with TRBD2 matching over 10 bases. This CDR3 reads CASSSRLRTSGYNEQFF. Here the CDR3 DNA reads TGTGCCAGCAGCTCCCGACTAAGGACTAGCGGCTACAATGAGCAGTTCTTC.